This T cell receptor beta chain was observed in a study of shared clonotypes between healthy human individuals (TCRdb year 2020). Study-wide context: Two women and a few men aged 18 to 49 years were included in the cohort. Libraries were prepared and TCR repertoires were sequenced by different laboratories using diverse techniques, in order to increase sequencing depth and limit assay-specific biases. Per donor, leukapheresis produced somewhere between about 0.85 and 10 billion PBMCs. To estimate repertoire size and how much clonotypes are shared between individuals, the study performed deep sequencing of blood TCR repertoires from roughly five healthy adults. For each donor, CD4 naive and CD4 memory were each run on three plates, CD8 naive on two plates, and CD8 memory on one plate.

About this clone itself: Its recognized antigen is unknown. It has no much larger one-base neighbor in the sample; base qualities were not kept.

Using the deep immunoSEQ assay, multiplex PCR amplified TCR CDR3 regions from genomic DNA. Extracted genomic DNA from each cell subset was spread evenly across all wells of several immunoSEQ 96-well plates, with each plate serving as a replicate. Each replicate PCR for sorted subsets received about 0.2 ug genomic DNA, equal to roughly 33,000 T cell genomes. The purified libraries were quantified using a Qubit 3.0 fluorometer, sized with a Bioanalyzer 2100, and then quantified again using the KAPA Library Quantification kit. A separate single-read 150-cycle Illumina NextSeq 550 flow cell was used to sequence each immunoSEQ 96-well plate. The authors' pipeline ran thus. Because only junctional sequences without quality scores were contained in the immunoSEQ output, filtering matching that applied to full-length reads could not be performed. To assign V/J genes and CDR3, sequences were annotated against IMGT germline references using PyIR, a Python wrapper for IgBLAST v1.9. Any read was removed if the V/J assignment was weak (E-value above 1e-6), the CDR3 was missing, or the read contained stop codons, out-of-frame junctions, or ambiguous translated residues. V3J clonotypes were defined by identical inferred V gene, J gene, and CDR3 amino acid sequence. Percentage overlap between repertoires was calculated by dividing the number of shared unique clonotypes by the size of the smaller repertoire. Richness of each repertoire was evaluated using RTK rarefaction, the Chao1 estimator, and Recon v2.1 estimates of unobserved clonotypes. OLGA was used to compute generation probabilities for all TCRbeta clonotypes that the gDNA method yielded from a handful of donors. The table was pulled from immuneACCESS by TCRdb, which kept in-frame rearrangements only. Such tables lose some clones; where checked, under half of the loss comes from unresolved V genes, and the rest has no known cause. V, J and clone size were drawn from that table, and D and trimming were deduced from the DNA. In this sample the table shows 550,000 to 750,000 clones, 92% of which occur a single time. Approximately 25% of the sample lies in the top ten.

What the work shows at the level of the full study, not this receptor alone: Naive subsets generally had larger estimated clonotype richness than memory subsets. Based on pairwise subsampling, the degree of clonotype sharing among donors was expected to be affected by sequencing depth. Sampling was restricted to blood, and TCR repertoires in tissues likely differ from the TCR repertoires found in blood. Sharing across a handful of donors was observed for approximately 4.6% of naive CD4, under 4% of naive CD8, 2.3% of memory CD4, and about 0.39% of memory CD8 clonotypes. Incomplete sequencing was indicated by rarefaction of sorted-subset datasets, despite the large sequencing depth. Compared with non-shared clonotypes, clonotypes shared by all four sorted-subset donors had higher generation probabilities. Because the study included a small number of donors, the genetic and exposure-history diversity represented was limited.

CD8 naive samples were obtained by positive selection for CCR7 among CD45RO-negative cells, yielding a CD45RA+CCR7+ population from which TemRA cells were excluded. Donors were healthy HIV-negative adults with no recently reported acute infections or vaccinations. Every donor was a Caucasian adult residing in Nashville, Tennessee, USA. Blood was collected by leukapheresis, and PBMCs were isolated by Ficoll-Histopaque density gradient centrifugation and then cryopreserved in liquid nitrogen vapor phase. Analytical flow cytometry was used to check the purity and quantity of each magnetically sorted T cell population. Genomic DNA was isolated from every sorted fraction and measured by UV absorbance on a Nanodrop 2000c. From cysteine to phenylalanine, the CDR3 is 14 amino acids long. Only the CDR3 portion is preserved as DNA: 42 bases, with reading frame beginning at the first base. CDR1 and CDR2, looked up from the germline V gene (reference sequence), are SEHNR and FQNEAQ. Trimming leaves V shorter by 5 bases and J shorter by 8 bases, with the junction holding 2 bases beyond the gene matches.

This receptor was identified in a man under 40 in good health. Sample: naive CD8+ T cells sorted from blood. This specimen's cell subset or site label, per the study, means: CD45RA+CCR7+. The chain links TRBV7-9 with TRBJ2-1, with TRBD2 matching 14 junction bases. The sequenced DNA: TGTGCCAGCAGCCAGGGACTAGCGGGAGATGAGCAGTTCTTC. Its product reads: CASSQGLAGDEQFF.